This T cell receptor (beta chain) is from a study of shared clonotypes between healthy human individuals. Regarding the study as a whole: Large sequencing depth failed to make sorted-subset sequencing complete, rarefaction showed. A limitation of the genetic and exposure-history diversity represented arose from few donors.

Worth noting for this clone: Its target is unknown.

The germline V gene encodes CDR1 MNHEY and CDR2 SVGAGI. This CDR3 contains 14 residues. V shed 6 bases, J shed 8 bases, and the junction held 8 bases outside the gene matches. CD45RO-negative, CCR7-selected cells formed the naive CD8 fraction, which excluded terminally differentiated effector memory CD45RA+ cells. Researchers ran the assay at a deep level. Only in-frame clones appear in the TCRdb table, and some are missing; sequencing was by immunoSEQ multiplex PCR. The sample contains nearly 2 million clones, about 95% of which appear only once. The TCR originated in a man aged 18 to 30 in good health. The specimen sequenced was naive CD8+ T cells sorted from blood. The V call is TRBV6-5, the J call TRBJ2-1, with TRBD2 matching over 9 bases. CDR3 amino acids: CASREAGGRDEQFF. CDR3 coding DNA: TGTGCCAGCAGGGAAGCGGGAGGCCGTGATGAGCAGTTCTTC.